These 11 T cell receptor beta chains were all obtained from the same sample, sequenced in a study of T cell repertoires in cytomegalovirus infection. These TCRs are of unknown antigen specificity. MiXCR, run by TCRdb on the reads, gives a single entry per CDR3 protein. Of under 50,000 distinct CDR3 sequences detected, 20% to 25% appear once; the ten largest clones hold around 20%. Sequencing used PBMCs, sequenced either directly or after in vitro stimulation (not recorded which). These TCRs come from a human donor in good health (CMV status not recorded). Some clones in this sample may be carry-over from other donors' samples.

Turning to this clonotype: A much larger clone differs by one base, so this may be a read error. This chain joins TRBV28 and TRBJ2-1, with D perhaps TRBD1 (6 bases). This CDR3 spans 15 amino acids. Germline V gene data show CDR1 as MDHEN and CDR2 as SYDVKM. In DNA form, the CDR3 reads TGTGCCAGCAACCTACAGGGAGCCGCCTACAATGAGCCGTTCTTC. Its protein product is CASNLQGAAYNEPFF.

This clonotype appeared a few times. J is TRBJ1-1 and V is TRBV5-4, with a weak D call TRBD1 (5 bases). The CDR3 loop spans 13 amino acids. With 4 bases removed from V and 5 bases from J, the gap between germline ends came to 12 bases. Germline V CDR1 and CDR2: SGHNT, YYREEE (reference sequence). The DNA of the CDR3 is TGTGCCAGCAGCACCCGGGACGTGACTGAAGCTTTCTTT. It specifies CASSTRDVTEAFF.

This clonotype was seen more than once but under ten times. The chain has TRBV12-3 or TRBV12-4 and TRBJ2-1; D is undetermined. The CDR3 length is 13 residues. V was trimmed by 5 bases and J by 8 bases, leaving 13 bases between them. The CDR3 nucleotides are TGTGCCAGCAGTCCCAATCTCTTCTATGAGCAGTTCTTC. Its protein product is CASSPNLFYEQFF.

V and J are TRBV6-5 and TRBJ1-6; D is uncertain. In germline, CDR1 is MNHEY, CDR2 SVGAGI. The CDR3 is 14 residues long. The V end was cut by 4 bases, the J end by 0 bases, with 4 bases between. The CDR3 bases are TGTGCCAGCAGTTTCAGCTCCTATAATTCACCCCTCCACTTT. It yields the protein CASSFSSYNSPLHF.

This clonotype was counted many times. The V call is TRBV20-1, the J call TRBJ2-7, with 7 bases lining up with TRBD2. The germline gives CDR1 DFQATT, CDR2 SNEGSKA (reference sequence). V dropped 6 bases and J dropped 5; count of bases not matched to a gene: 13. The CDR3 totals 14 residues. The CDR3 DNA follows: TGCAGTGCAGCAGTTGCGGGAGATTCCAACGAGCAGTACTTC. Translating it yields CSAAVAGDSNEQYF.

The rearrangement uses TRBV12-3 or TRBV12-4 and TRBJ2-7; possible D gene TRBD2, 6 bases. Trimming cost V 6 bases and J 7 bases, with 19 bases left between them. The CDR3 totals 14 residues. The CDR3 region has the DNA TGTGCCAGCAGCCGTGGGGGGTGGGACTTGGAGCAGTACTTC. Amino acid sequence: CASSRGGWDLEQYF.

This clonotype was detected a few times. The V gene is TRBV4-3, the J gene TRBJ2-3; D is possibly TRBD2 (5 bases). Germline values: CDR1 LGHNA, CDR2 YSLEER. This CDR3 contains 13 residues. The V end lost 0 bases, the J end lost 5 bases, and 6 bases lay between the germline ends. For the CDR3, the DNA is TGCGCCAGCAGCCAAGATCGGGGAGATACGCAGTATTTT. Its protein product is CASSQDRGDTQYF.

This clonotype was detected only a few times. This rearrangement joins TRBV4-1 to TRBJ1-6; TRBD1 aligns across 8 bases. Germline V gene sequence: CDR1 MGHRA, CDR2 YSYEKL. J was trimmed by 10 bases and V by 3 bases; bases with no gene match: 8. The length of the CDR3 is 15 residues. The chain's CDR3 is CASSHPTGARSPLHF. The CDR3 coding sequence is TGCGCCAGCAGCCACCCGACAGGGGCAAGATCACCCCTCCACTTT.

This sequence joins TRBV10-3 and TRBJ2-3; 12 bases are a match to TRBD2. After removal of 4 bases from V and 5 bases from J, the junction contained 4 bases not matched to a gene. This CDR3 is 15 amino acids long. Germline CDR1 reads ENHRY; CDR2 reads SYGVKD. The CDR3 loop reads CAISAPGLAGDTQYF. The DNA for the CDR3 is TGTGCCATCAGTGCACCGGGACTAGCGGGAGATACGCAGTATTTT.

In this sample, this clonotype turned up many times. The chain couples TRBV28 to TRBJ2-2; D is possibly TRBD1 or TRBD2 (5 bases each). Germline V CDR1 and CDR2: MDHEN, SYDVKM. The CDR3 loop spans 16 amino acids. Between the trimmed V and J ends, which lost 4 bases and 0 bases, there was a span of 12 bases. Written as DNA, the CDR3 is TGTGCCAGCAGTTCCGCCGGGACCACGAACACCGGGGAGCTGTTTTTT. Protein: CASSSAGTTNTGELFF. Full variable domain (missing parts from reference TRBV28 and TRBJ2-2): DVKVTQSSRYLVKRTGEKVFLECVQDMDHENMFWYRQDPGLGLRLIYFSYDVKMKEKGDIPEGYSVSREKKERFSLILESASTNQTSMYLCASSSAGTTNTGELFFGEGSRLTVL.

The V call is TRBV19, the J call TRBJ2-1, with D tentatively TRBD2 (7 bases). Germline V gene data show CDR1 as LNHDA and CDR2 as SQIVND (reference sequence). The CDR3 is 16 amino acids. Deletions cut 5 bases from V and 5 bases from J, with 19 bases between. CDR3 in DNA: TGTGCCAGTAGTGGAGGGAGGGGGGTTTTCAACAATGAGCAGTTCTTC. This encodes CASSGGRGVFNNEQFF. Drawing the rest from reference TRBV19 and TRBJ2-1, the complete variable domain is DGGITQSPKYLFRKEGQNVTLSCEQNLNHDAMYWYRQDPGQGLRLIYYSQIVNDFQKGDIAEGYSVSREKKESFPLTVTSAQKNPTAFYLCASSGGRGVFNNEQFFGPGTRLTVL.